Below are 19 T cell receptor beta chains sequenced from a single sample in a study of T cells in narcolepsy (dated by TCRdb to the late 2010s). The method was the immunoSEQ multiplex PCR assay. TCRdb limited this immuneACCESS table to in-frame rearrangements with V and J called. A share of clones is missing; checked studies link under half to unresolved V genes, and the rest is unexplained. The sample table holds tens of thousands of clones, of which less than 85% were seen once. The ten largest clones add up to roughly 6.8% of the sample. The sequencing input was memory (CD45RA-) CD4+ T cells from blood. According to the study, the label for this sample's cell subset or site signals: memory T cells sorted ex vivo from peripheral blood. These receptor sequences come from a human donor in good health.

V gene TRBV5-4 combines with J gene TRBJ1-5; D remains unclear. The germline CDR1 and CDR2 sequences are SGHNT and YYREEE (reference sequence). The CDR3 runs 14 residues. Trimming removed 0 bases at V and 0 bases at J, with 4 bases between. The CDR3 sequence: CASSLDNSNQPQHF. In nucleotides, the CDR3 is TGTGCCAGCAGCTTGGATAATAGCAATCAGCCCCAGCATTTT.

The gene calls are TRBV5-6 and TRBJ1-2, with 8 bases that match TRBD1. CDR3 size: 15 residues. Losses at the gene ends were 4 bases for V and 3 bases for J; bases not matched to a gene: 8. Germline V CDR1 and CDR2: SGHDT, YYEEEE. The CDR3 DNA reads as TGTGCCAGCAGCGACAGGGGCCGGAACCACTATGGCTACACCTTC. Translated: CASSDRGRNHYGYTF.

The rearrangement uses TRBV15 and TRBJ2-5; D perhaps matches TRBD1 (5 bases). CDR1 is LNHNV, CDR2 YYDKDF, per germline (reference sequence). Trimming removed 0 bases from V and 5 bases from J, with 13 bases in between. This CDR3 is 15 amino acids long. CDR3 region: CATSREGQGRETQYF. In nucleotides, the CDR3 is TGTGCCACCAGCAGAGAAGGTCAGGGTAGGGAGACCCAGTACTTC.

The chain employs TRBV7-9 and TRBJ2-1; no definite D call. Germline-derived CDR1 and CDR2 are SEHNR and FQNEAQ (reference sequence). V shed 1 base and J shed 9 bases, with 10 bases lying between them. The CDR3 is made up of 13 amino acids. CDR3 in DNA: TGTGCCAGCAGCTTAGGTGGTACACCTGAGCAGTTCTTC. Encoded protein: CASSLGGTPEQFF.

The chain has TRBV28 and TRBJ2-5, with D maybe TRBD1 (5 bases). The J call is uncertain, as TRBJ2-7 better fits the DNA end. CDR3 length: 12 residues. CDR1 and CDR2 from the germline V gene are MDHEN and SYDVKM. This chain's CDR3 is CASRDTTYEQYF. The CDR3 DNA follows: TGTGCCAGCAGGGACACTACCTACGAGCAGTACTTC.

V usage is TRBV19 and J usage is TRBJ1-3; 8 bases match TRBD1. V lost 8 bases, J lost 2 bases, and 5 bases stayed unmatched. Per germline, CDR1 LNHDA and CDR2 SQIVND (reference sequence). This CDR3 comprises 14 residues. The chain's CDR3 is CASRDRGAGNTIYF. For the CDR3, the DNA is TGTGCCAGTCGCGACAGGGGCGCTGGAAACACCATATATTTT.

The chain links TRBV2 to TRBJ2-7; D call uncertain. CDR1 SNHLY and CDR2 FYNNEI come from the germline V gene. The CDR3 contains 14 residues. Deletions cut 1 base from V and 2 bases from J, with 9 bases between. CDR3 amino acids: CASSEVWTPYEQYF. CDR3 bases: TGTGCCAGCAGTGAAGTGTGGACCCCCTACGAGCAGTACTTC.

The chain is built from TRBV2 and TRBJ2-3; the match to TRBD1 covers 9 bases. The CDR3 loop spans 15 amino acids. Germline CDR1 SNHLY, CDR2 FYNNEI. Germline trimming cut 6 bases from V and 3 bases from J; bases unmatched to any gene: 7. The CDR3 here is CASRADRGGTDTQYF. For the CDR3, the DNA is TGTGCCAGCAGGGCGGACAGGGGCGGGACAGATACGCAGTATTTT.

This clone was detected only a few times. The chain couples TRBV6-1 to TRBJ1-2, with TRBD1 matching 7 bases. The CDR3 is 15 amino acids. Germline V gives CDR1 MNHNS, CDR2 SASEGT. The trim removed 7 bases at V and 2 bases at J, leaving 10 bases unmatched. The CDR3 reads CASKEGATRNYGYTF. The CDR3 DNA is TGTGCCAGCAAAGAGGGGGCTACCAGGAACTATGGCTACACCTTC.

The rearrangement links TRBV6-5 to TRBJ1-2; TRBD1 agrees at 9 bases. Germline-derived CDR1 and CDR2 are MNHEY and SVGAGI. V shed 5 bases and J 2 bases; nucleotides not matched to a gene: 6. The CDR3 extends over 15 amino acids. The CDR3 bases are TGTGCCAGCAGTAGTCCCGGGACAGGGAACTATGGCTACACCTTC. Amino acid sequence: CASSSPGTGNYGYTF.

This chain joins TRBV18 and TRBJ2-6; D gene uncertain. CDR3 length equals 15 residues. Trimming left V 1 base short and J 0 bases short, with 4 bases between. Germline V gene lookup returns CDR1 KGHSH and CDR2 LQKENI. CDR3 nucleotides: TGTGCCAGCTCACCACGGAGCTCTGGGGCCAACGTCCTGACTTTC. Protein: CASSPRSSGANVLTF.

The chain is built from TRBV27 and TRBJ1-4; D uncertain. The CDR3 loop spans 17 amino acids. CDR1 and CDR2 from the germline V gene are MNHEY and SMNVEV (reference sequence). V was clipped by 2 bases and J by 8 bases, with 21 bases between them. In DNA, the CDR3 is TGTGCCAGCAGTTTAATAGGGTCGGGGAGTTCGGGGGAAAAACTGTTTTTT. Its translation is CASSLIGSGSSGEKLFF.

The rearrangement joins TRBV4-1 to TRBJ2-1, with D possibly being TRBD2 (5 bases). The CDR3 totals 15 residues. Trimming removed 7 bases at V and 4 bases at J, with 17 bases between. CDR1 is MGHRA and CDR2 is YSYEKL in the germline V gene. Here the CDR3 DNA reads TGCGCCAGCACAACGACCGGGGAACGATACAATGAGCAGTTCTTC. Its translation is CASTTTGERYNEQFF.

CDR3 region: CASSQVGGSSYNEQFF. As DNA, the CDR3 is TGTGCCAGCAGCCAAGTAGGGGGGAGCTCCTACAATGAGCAGTTCTTC. The chain has TRBV4-2 and TRBJ2-1; D possibly matches TRBD1 or TRBD2 (6 bases each). The V end was cut by 1 base, the J end by 0 bases, with 10 bases between. Per the germline V gene, CDR1 is LGHNA and CDR2 is YNFKEQ. The CDR3 consists of 16 residues.

This sequence joins TRBV4-3 and TRBJ2-3, with TRBD2 as a possible D gene (5 bases). The CDR3 extends over 13 amino acids. Germline CDR1 LGHNA, CDR2 YSLEER. Trimming took off 4 bases at V and 6 bases at J, with 11 bases between the two ends. CDR3 DNA sequence: TGCGCCAGCAGCCCTCAACGAGGGGATACGCAGTATTTT. The encoded protein is CASSPQRGDTQYF.

This chain connects TRBV5-8 to TRBJ1-2; TRBD1 agrees at 7 bases. CDR1 is SGHTS and CDR2 is YDEGEE in the germline V gene. V was pared by 3 bases and J by 6 bases, with 5 bases of the junction left unmatched. This CDR3 region has 13 residues. Written as DNA, the CDR3 is TGTGCCAGCAGCTGGGGACAGCGTAATGGCTACACCTTC. Protein sequence: CASSWGQRNGYTF.

This sequence joins TRBV6-5 and TRBJ2-5; 9 bases line up with TRBD1. The CDR3 covers 14 residues. J was trimmed by 5 bases and V by 5 bases; bases with no gene match: 6. Germline CDR1 is MNHEY and CDR2 is SVGAGI. This CDR3 reads CASSQQGARETQYF. The DNA of the CDR3 is TGTGCCAGCAGTCAACAGGGGGCACGGGAGACCCAGTACTTC.

The chain couples TRBV19 to TRBJ1-2, with 9 bases lining up with TRBD1. The CDR3 is 15 amino acids. V lost 9 bases to trimming and J lost 5 bases; unmatched junction nucleotides: 13. CDR1 and CDR2 (germline): LNHDA, SQIVND (reference sequence). Written as DNA, the CDR3 is TGTGCCAGCGGATACCGGGACAGGGAATTATATGGCTACACCTTC. This codes for CASGYRDRELYGYTF.

V usage is TRBV7-8 and J usage is TRBJ1-4, with 9 bases fitting TRBD1. Germline V gene lookup returns CDR1 SGHVS and CDR2 FQNEAQ. J lost 8 bases, V lost 1 base, and 11 bases had no gene match. The CDR3 has 17 residues. The CDR3 spells CASSLDVAGQGREKLFF. The CDR3 DNA sequence: TGTGCCAGCAGCTTAGACGTAGCGGGACAGGGTAGGGAAAAACTGTTTTTT.